The 14 T cell receptor beta chains reported below all come from one sample, sequenced in a study of response to subunit inactivated influenza vaccine. TCRdb independently ran MiXCR on the RT-PCR reads; one entry per CDR3 protein. Here the sample spans fewer than 700,000 distinct CDR3 sequences, 10% to 15% being singletons. Source: PBMCs from blood, taken roughly 46 days after vaccination. These receptors were taken from a man aged 50-60 years who received an inactivated influenza vaccine.

This clonotype came up a few times. This chain links TRBV5-5 with TRBJ2-5, with 8 bases that match TRBD1. This CDR3 spans 16 amino acids. Germline V gene data show CDR1 as SGHKS and CDR2 as YYEKEE (reference sequence). The J segment lost 1 base and the V segment lost 4 bases, leaving 9 bases of the junction unmatched. This CDR3 is CASSPNRGSIQETQYF. Written as DNA, the CDR3 is TGTGCCAGCAGCCCGAACAGGGGGTCGATCCAAGAGACCCAGTACTTC.

This clonotype has just a few counts. The chain uses TRBV21-1 and TRBJ2-5. TRBV21-1 corresponds to a pseudogene. The CDR3 spans 12 residues. CDR3 bases: TGTGCCAGCACCAAGTACCAAGAGACCCAGTACTTC. Encoded protein: CASTKYQETQYF.

This chain connects TRBV6-6 to TRBJ1-2; D gene ambiguous. The V end was cut by 4 bases, the J end by 3 bases, with 6 bases between. This CDR3 contains 12 residues. Germline V lookup: CDR1 MNHNY, CDR2 SVGAGI (reference sequence). CDR3 nucleotide sequence: TGTGCCAGCAGTTTAAGAGACTATGGCTACACCTTC. Translating gives CASSLRDYGYTF.

V gene TRBV5-1 combines with J gene TRBJ2-2, with a weak D call TRBD2 (7 bases). CDR1 and CDR2 from the germline V gene are SGHRS and YFSETQ. The CDR3 contains 16 residues. Trimming left V 0 bases short and J 10 bases short, with 19 bases between. Here the CDR3 DNA reads TGCGCCAGCAGCTTGGCCGGGGGGCTCGTGGGTGCGGAGCTGTTTTTT. This encodes CASSLAGGLVGAELFF.

This clonotype was observed a handful of times. This chain uses TRBV12-3 or TRBV12-4 with TRBJ2-3; D is uncertain. V shed 6 bases and J shed 2 bases, with 18 bases lying between them. CDR3 size: 16 residues. The CDR3 region is CASRMRLRANTDTQYF. In DNA, the CDR3 is TGTGCCAGCAGAATGCGCCTCCGGGCGAACACAGATACGCAGTATTTT.

This clonotype has just a few counts. The chain employs TRBV5-1 and TRBJ2-5; 10 bases align to TRBD2. Germline CDR1 reads SGHRS; CDR2 reads YFSETQ. The CDR3 runs to 17 residues. V dropped 0 bases and J dropped 2; count of bases not matched to a gene: 7. CDR3: CASSLGLLAGSQETQYF. In DNA form, the CDR3 reads TGCGCCAGCAGCTTGGGCCTACTAGCGGGGAGTCAAGAGACCCAGTACTTC.

The rearrangement joins TRBV7-2 to TRBJ1-1, with D perhaps matching TRBD1 (5 bases). There are 15 residues in the CDR3. V gave up 1 base and J gave up 5 bases, with 14 bases separating them. Per the germline V gene, CDR1 is SGHTA and CDR2 is FQGNSA. The CDR3 here is CASSLGRGMETEAFF. In DNA form, the CDR3 reads TGTGCCAGCAGCTTAGGTCGGGGGATGGAGACTGAAGCTTTCTTT.

This rearrangement joins TRBV20-1 to TRBJ1-3; D remains ambiguous. CDR3 size: 15 residues. Trimming took 3 bases from V and 0 from J, leaving 12 bases between them. The germline gives CDR1 DFQATT, CDR2 SNEGSKA (reference sequence). The CDR3 bases are TGCAGTGCTAGGTCCGCGGAACCCTCTGGAAACACCATATATTTT. Translation: CSARSAEPSGNTIYF.

This clonotype was observed a handful of times. CDR3 sequence (DNA): TGTGCCATCACCCCGGGACAGTCCTACGAGCAGTACTTC. Translation: CAITPGQSYEQYF. The chain combines TRBV10-3 with TRBJ2-7, with 7 nucleotides matching TRBD1. V dropped 7 bases and J dropped 1; count of bases not matched to a gene: 4. Germline lookup yields CDR1 ENHRY and CDR2 SYGVKD. The CDR3 contains 13 residues.

The genes are TRBV7-6 and TRBJ2-2; perhaps TRBD1 as D (7 bases). Germline CDR1 reads SGHVS; CDR2 reads FNYEAQ. Trimming removed 6 bases from V and 5 bases from J, with 19 bases in between. CDR3 length: 16 residues. The CDR3 protein is CASSSRGAWGTGELFF. For the CDR3, the DNA is TGTGCCAGCAGTTCCAGGGGGGCCTGGGGAACCGGGGAGCTGTTTTTT.

This clonotype was counted a few times. This chain uses TRBV7-9 with TRBJ2-7, with no clear D. CDR1 and CDR2 (germline): SEHNR, FQNEAQ (reference sequence). This CDR3 has 12 residues. Trimming took off 4 bases at V and 5 bases at J, with 9 bases between the two ends. The CDR3 DNA reads as TGTGCCAGCAGCTCTACAGCCCACGAGCAGTACTTC. Its protein is CASSSTAHEQYF. The full variable domain, completed using reference TRBV7-9 and TRBJ2-7, is DTGVSQNPRHKITKRGQNVTFRCDPISEHNRLYWYRQTLGQGPEFLTYFQNEAQLEKSRLLSDRFSAERPKGSFSTLEIQRTEQGDSAMYLCASSSTAHEQYFGPGTRLTVT.

In this sample, this clonotype turned up many times. The chain joins TRBV20-1 to TRBJ1-1; possibly TRBD1 for D (6 bases). The V end lost 4 bases, the J end lost 5 bases, and 17 bases lay between the germline ends. The length of the CDR3 is 14 residues. Germline CDR1 reads DFQATT; CDR2 reads SNEGSKA (reference sequence). The CDR3 DNA sequence: TGCAGTGCTACCCCCCGGGGGCGCTCTACTGAAGCTTTCTTT. It specifies CSATPRGRSTEAFF.

V gene TRBV6-2 or TRBV6-3 combines with J gene TRBJ1-2; D call uncertain. Germline CDR1 and CDR2: MNHEY and SVGEGT. The V end lost 5 bases, the J end lost 4 bases, and 20 bases lay between the germline ends. The length of the CDR3 is 16 residues. For the CDR3, the DNA is TGTGCCAGCAGTCAAATTAGCGACAATTTGGGCTATGGCTACACCTTC. It yields the protein CASSQISDNLGYGYTF.

The chain couples TRBV20-1 to TRBJ1-1; TRBD1 matches at 7 bases. Germline CDR1 and CDR2: DFQATT and SNEGSKA (reference sequence). The length of the CDR3 is 13 residues. Trimming removed 6 bases from V and 2 bases from J; junction bases left unmatched: 6. For the CDR3, the DNA is TGCAGTGCCAAGCGACAGGGAAACACTGAAGCTTTCTTT. Protein: CSAKRQGNTEAFF.